One and the same sample provided the 30 T cell receptor beta chains below, sequenced in a study of blood T cell repertoires in COVID-19. Produced via immunoSEQ multiplex PCR; TCRdb's table is partial and in-frame only. The data contain 140,000 or so clones, about 87% of them singletons. Sequencing used peripheral blood. These receptors were taken from a woman between 45 and 65 years old with acute or convalescent COVID-19.

This chain links TRBV11-3 with TRBJ2-1; 7 nucleotides match TRBD1. The CDR3 covers 12 residues. V gave up 5 bases and J gave up 8 bases; unmatched junction bases: 3. Germline lookup yields CDR1 SGHNT and CDR2 YENEEA. CDR3 sequence: CASSVGQDEQFF. The CDR3 DNA sequence: TGTGCCAGCAGCGTCGGACAGGATGAGCAGTTCTTC.

The CDR3 DNA reads as TGTGCCACCAGTGATTTTAGTAAGGGGACAGGGGCTTTCTTT. It encodes CATSDFSKGTGAFF. V usage is TRBV24-1 and J usage is TRBJ1-1; TRBD1 agrees at 9 bases. Germline assignment: CDR1 KGHDR and CDR2 SFDVKD. The ends lost 1 base at V and 11 bases at J; junction bases unmatched: 7. This CDR3 comprises 14 residues.

This rearrangement joins TRBV6-5 to TRBJ2-1; 10 bases fit TRBD2. V lost 8 bases to trimming and J lost 8 bases; unmatched junction nucleotides: 6. This CDR3 has 13 amino acids. Per the germline V gene, CDR1 is MNHEY and CDR2 is SVGAGI. CDR3 DNA sequence: TGTGCCAGCCTACTAGCGGGAAGTGATGAGCAGTTCTTC. Its translation is CASLLAGSDEQFF.

The chain carries TRBV28 and TRBJ2-3; 11 nucleotides line up with TRBD2. V was pared by 2 bases and J by 2 bases, with 6 bases of the junction left unmatched. There are 17 residues in the CDR3. The germline V gene encodes CDR1 MDHEN and CDR2 SYDVKM. This CDR3 reads CASSLNRLAGLTDTQYF. The CDR3 DNA is TGTGCCAGCAGTTTAAATCGACTAGCGGGGCTCACAGATACGCAGTATTTT.

The chain carries TRBV5-4 and TRBJ2-1, with TRBD2 identical over 10 bases. The CDR3 has 14 amino acids. CDR1 is SGHNT, CDR2 YYREEE, per germline (reference sequence). V gave up 2 bases and J gave up 8 bases; unmatched junction bases: 4. The CDR3 sequence is CASSLTAGGYEQFF. The CDR3 coding sequence is TGTGCCAGCAGCTTAACAGCGGGAGGGTATGAGCAGTTCTTC. The full variable domain, in which reference TRBV5-4 and TRBJ2-1 provide the parts outside the CDR3, is ETGVTQSPTHLIKTRGQQVTLRCSSQSGHNTVSWYQQALGQGPQFIFQYYREEENGRGNFPPRFSGLQFPNYSSELNVNALELDDSALYLCASSLTAGGYEQFFGPGTRLTVL.

This clone was counted only a few times. The J gene is TRBJ1-3, the V gene TRBV5-1, with no clear D. The CDR3 sequence is 15 residues long. The germline V gene encodes CDR1 SGHRS and CDR2 YFSETQ. Trimming stripped 4 bases from V and 4 bases from J, with 15 bases between. Here the CDR3 reads CASSAEGQSGNTIYF. CDR3 DNA sequence: TGCGCCAGCAGCGCGGAGGGCCAGTCCGGAAACACCATATATTTT.

CDR3 sequence (DNA): TGTGCCAGCTCACTGGGGATAGCAGGGGCATACAATGAGCAGTTCTTC. Amino acids: CASSLGIAGAYNEQFF. This rearrangement joins TRBV18 to TRBJ2-1; tentative D call: TRBD1 (6 bases). Germline loops: CDR1 KGHSH, CDR2 LQKENI. The CDR3 has 16 amino acids. Trimming took off 4 bases at V and 4 bases at J, with 17 bases between the two ends. Full variable domain (outside the CDR3, taken from reference TRBV18 and TRBJ2-1): NAGVMQNPRHLVRRRGQEARLRCSPMKGHSHVYWYRQLPEEGLKFMVYLQKENIIDESGMPKERFSAEFPKEGPSILRIQQVVRGDSAAYFCASSLGIAGAYNEQFFGPGTRLTVL.

The chain recombines TRBV5-4 with TRBJ2-1, with TRBD2 identical over 11 bases. V shed 0 bases, J shed 1 base, and the junction held 3 bases outside the gene matches. The CDR3 consists of 17 residues. CDR1 and CDR2 (germline): SGHNT, YYREEE (reference sequence). The chain's CDR3 is CASSLESSGGSYNEQFF. The CDR3 bases are TGTGCCAGCAGCTTGGAGTCTAGCGGGGGGTCCTACAATGAGCAGTTCTTC.

The rearrangement uses TRBV7-3 and TRBJ1-1; no definite D call. Between the trimmed V and J ends, which lost 8 bases and 1 base, there was a span of 8 bases. The CDR3 loop spans 12 amino acids. Germline CDR1 is SGHTA and CDR2 is FQGTGA. The CDR3 spells CASARQNTEAFF. CDR3 sequence (DNA): TGTGCCAGCGCCAGACAGAACACTGAAGCTTTCTTT. The full variable domain, rest sourced from reference TRBV7-3 and TRBJ1-1, is GAGVSQTPSNKVTEKGKYVELRCDPISGHTALYWYRQSLGQGPEFLIYFQGTGAADDSGLPNDRFFAVRPEGSVSTLKIQRTERGDSAVYLCASARQNTEAFFGQGTRLTVV.

The CDR3 loop is CATSRGTAYYGYTF. In DNA form, the CDR3 reads TGTGCCACCAGCAGAGGGACAGCCTACTATGGCTACACCTTC. The genes are TRBV15 and TRBJ1-2; weak D call: TRBD1 (6 bases). The ends were cut back, 1 base at V and 3 bases at J, with 9 bases in the middle. CDR3 length: 14 residues. The germline V gene encodes CDR1 LNHNV and CDR2 YYDKDF (reference sequence).

The sample holds a few counts of this clone. The chain has TRBV4-1 and TRBJ1-3; D not resolved. V was shortened by 0 bases and J by 0 bases, with 9 bases between the two germline ends. The CDR3 totals 16 residues. CDR1 and CDR2 from the germline V gene are MGHRA and YSYEKL. Written as DNA, the CDR3 is TGCGCCAGCAGCCAAGATTCCGGGTTCTCTGGAAACACCATATATTTT. This codes for CASSQDSGFSGNTIYF.

The rearrangement uses TRBV18 and TRBJ1-5, with TRBD1 matching over 7 bases. Germline V gene sequence: CDR1 KGHSH, CDR2 LQKENI. This CDR3 spans 16 amino acids. The trim removed 0 bases at V and 4 bases at J, leaving 6 bases unmatched. The CDR3 spells CASSPPDRVENQPQHF. The CDR3 bases are TGTGCCAGCTCACCACCTGACAGGGTGGAAAATCAGCCCCAGCATTTT. Drawing the rest from reference TRBV18 and TRBJ1-5, the complete variable domain is NAGVMQNPRHLVRRRGQEARLRCSPMKGHSHVYWYRQLPEEGLKFMVYLQKENIIDESGMPKERFSAEFPKEGPSILRIQQVVRGDSAAYFCASSPPDRVENQPQHFGDGTRLSIL.

The CDR3 coding sequence is TGTGCCAGCAGCTTAGTAAGCACAGATACGCAGTATTTT. Amino acid sequence: CASSLVSTDTQYF. J is TRBJ2-3 and V is TRBV7-9; no firm D call. V lost 1 base and J 0 bases, leaving 2 bases between the germline ends. The CDR3 is 13 amino acids. Germline V gene sequence: CDR1 SEHNR, CDR2 FQNEAQ (reference sequence).

The chain carries TRBV4-2 and TRBJ1-6; D perhaps matches TRBD1 (6 bases). The germline gives CDR1 LGHNA, CDR2 YNFKEQ. The CDR3 is 16 residues long. Trimming left V 0 bases short and J 6 bases short, with 12 bases between. CDR3 region: CASSQDMPDSNSPLHF. As DNA, the CDR3 is TGTGCCAGCAGCCAAGATATGCCGGACAGTAATTCACCCCTCCACTTT.

This clone was counted once. The chain joins TRBV11-1 to TRBJ2-3, with 13 bases that match TRBD2. The CDR3 has 15 residues. Per germline, CDR1 SGHAT and CDR2 FQDESV (reference sequence). V lost 4 bases to trimming and J lost 4 bases; unmatched junction nucleotides: 2. CDR3 nucleotide sequence: TGTGCCAGCAGCTGGGGACTAGCGGGGTCAGATACGCAGTATTTT. It codes for CASSWGLAGSDTQYF.

The chain has TRBV19 and TRBJ2-1, with 12 bases that match TRBD2. The germline CDR1 and CDR2 sequences are LNHDA and SQIVND (reference sequence). The CDR3 consists of 14 residues. Trimming removed 3 bases from V and 10 bases from J; junction bases left unmatched: 4. The CDR3 nucleotides are TGTGCCAGTAGTATTCACCTAGCGGGGGGGGAGCAGTTCTTC. This encodes CASSIHLAGGEQFF.

The CDR3 DNA is TGTGCCAGCAGCTTGTTCGGGGTCTACGAGCAGTACTTC. Protein sequence: CASSLFGVYEQYF. This chain connects TRBV5-4 to TRBJ2-7, with D perhaps matching TRBD2 (5 bases). CDR3 length equals 13 residues. V was clipped by 1 base and J by 3 bases, with 8 bases between them. CDR1 is SGHNT and CDR2 is YYREEE in the germline V gene (reference sequence).

The chain combines TRBV18 with TRBJ1-2; 10 nucleotides agree with TRBD1. Germline V gene lookup returns CDR1 KGHSH and CDR2 LQKENI. V dropped 3 bases and J dropped 1; count of bases not matched to a gene: 5. This CDR3 region has 16 residues. CDR3 bases: TGTGCCAGCTCACCCACGGGGGACAGGGGTAACTATGGCTACACCTTC. Translating gives CASSPTGDRGNYGYTF.

This clone was found a few times. The chain joins TRBV30 to TRBJ1-6; D is ambiguous. V was pared by 8 bases and J by 4 bases, with 9 bases between. The CDR3 has 12 residues. Germline values: CDR1 GTSNPN, CDR2 SVGIG (reference sequence). CDR3 DNA: TGTGCCCTCGGAGATTATAATTCACCCCTCCACTTT. Its protein product is CALGDYNSPLHF.

V is TRBV27 and J is TRBJ2-3; 9 bases line up with TRBD1. V lost 7 bases to trimming and J lost 2 bases; unmatched junction nucleotides: 10. Per the germline V gene, CDR1 is MNHEY and CDR2 is SMNVEV (reference sequence). The CDR3 sequence is 16 residues long. The CDR3 protein is CASTHGQGTSTDTQYF. The DNA for the CDR3 is TGTGCCAGCACCCACGGACAGGGGACCTCCACAGATACGCAGTATTTT.

The V gene is TRBV2, the J gene TRBJ1-6; a weak D match, TRBD1 (5 bases). From germline, CDR1 is SNHLY and CDR2 FYNNEI. The V end was cut by 6 bases, the J end by 3 bases, with 12 bases between. The CDR3 length is 15 residues. The CDR3 region is CASSSDSYYNSPLHF. CDR3 in DNA: TGTGCCAGCAGCAGTGACAGTTACTATAATTCACCCCTCCACTTT.

This chain joins TRBV5-4 and TRBJ1-4; 10 nucleotides agree with TRBD1. The CDR3 is 15 amino acids. From germline, CDR1 is SGHNT and CDR2 YYREEE (reference sequence). The J segment lost 8 bases and the V segment lost 4 bases, leaving 8 bases of the junction unmatched. CDR3: CASSPRTGGNEKLFF. The CDR3 DNA sequence: TGTGCCAGCAGCCCCAGGACAGGGGGAAACGAAAAACTGTTTTTT.

J is TRBJ1-5 and V is TRBV28; possible D gene TRBD1, 6 bases. The CDR3 contains 19 residues. V was shortened by 5 bases and J by 3 bases, with 26 bases between the two germline ends. CDR1 and CDR2 (germline): MDHEN, SYDVKM. DNA of the CDR3: TGTGCCAGCAGTCCCATCCGGGCAGGGGATAGGATAGCCAATCAGCCCCAGCATTTT. Translation gives CASSPIRAGDRIANQPQHF.

The chain carries TRBV5-1 and TRBJ2-2; TRBD1 matches at 7 bases. The CDR3 has 16 amino acids. V shed 3 bases, J shed 2 bases, and the junction held 7 bases outside the gene matches. Germline lookup yields CDR1 SGHRS and CDR2 YFSETQ. The CDR3 DNA reads as TGCGCCAGCAGCTGGTCGCGACAGGGCAACACCGGGGAGCTGTTTTTT. It is translated as CASSWSRQGNTGELFF.

The chain has TRBV27 and TRBJ2-5; 8 nucleotides match TRBD1. The V and J ends lost 4 bases and 4 bases, in that order; junction bases with no gene match: 8. Germline CDR1 is MNHEY and CDR2 is SMNVEV (reference sequence). The CDR3 is made up of 15 amino acids. DNA of the CDR3: TGTGCCAGCAGTTCTTTGGGGACAGGCCTAGAGACCCAGTACTTC. Encoded protein: CASSSLGTGLETQYF.

The V and J genes are TRBV5-1 and TRBJ1-1, with 7 bases lining up with TRBD1. The germline V gene encodes CDR1 SGHRS and CDR2 YFSETQ. This CDR3 comprises 15 residues. The J segment lost 1 base and the V segment lost 7 bases, leaving 10 bases of the junction unmatched. The CDR3 region is CASLPGGQPNTEAFF. The CDR3 DNA reads as TGCGCCAGCCTACCCGGGGGACAGCCGAACACTGAAGCTTTCTTT.

The CDR3 region has the DNA TGTGCCAGCTCACCATCCGCTCAGGGTAGGAACACTGAAGCTTTCTTT. It specifies CASSPSAQGRNTEAFF. This rearrangement joins TRBV18 to TRBJ1-1; D is possibly TRBD1 (5 bases). Trimming cost V 2 bases and J 1 base, with 14 bases left between them. The CDR3 is made up of 16 amino acids. The germline V gene encodes CDR1 KGHSH and CDR2 LQKENI.

This sequence joins TRBV12-5 and TRBJ2-5; 12 bases are a match to TRBD2. Germline lookup yields CDR1 LGHNT and CDR2 FRNRAP. V gave up 4 bases and J gave up 1 base; unmatched junction bases: 7. This CDR3 comprises 17 residues. Written as DNA, the CDR3 is TGTGCTAGTGGTTCACCGACTAGCGGGAGTGTCCAAGAGACCCAGTACTTC. This codes for CASGSPTSGSVQETQYF.

The rearrangement joins TRBV5-1 to TRBJ1-1; D unclear. CDR3 length: 13 residues. The germline gives CDR1 SGHRS, CDR2 YFSETQ. Between the trimmed V and J ends, which lost 0 bases and 1 base, there was a span of 4 bases. The CDR3 coding sequence is TGCGCCAGCAGCTTGGATCAGAACACTGAAGCTTTCTTT. Translation gives CASSLDQNTEAFF.

The V and J genes are TRBV5-1 and TRBJ2-1, with TRBD2 identical over 12 bases. Germline loops: CDR1 SGHRS, CDR2 YFSETQ. The CDR3 consists of 17 residues. V was pared by 1 base and J by 4 bases, with 6 bases of the junction left unmatched. The CDR3 reads CASSLIPSGGVYNEQFF. CDR3 coding DNA: TGCGCCAGCAGCTTGATACCTAGCGGGGGGGTTTACAATGAGCAGTTCTTC.